The T cell receptor (beta chain) described here comes from a study of persistence of HIV-infected CD4 T cells. Study-wide background: Donors had been on suppressive ART for a median of about 8 years.

An overlapping HIV-1 Gag peptide pool stimulated these cells at about 0.94 ug/peptide/mL. Sorting of responding CD4+ T cells relied on upregulated CD40 ligand together with CD69. Sequencing used immunoSEQ version 4 in survey mode. Generated by immunoSEQ multiplex PCR, the TCRdb table keeps only in-frame clones and is missing some. Seen here are about 13,000 clones, around 66% observed once, and the top ten hold 6% to 7.5%. To note about this clone: What it binds is unknown.

The germline CDR1 and CDR2 sequences are MDHEN and SYDVKM. V dropped 3 bases and J dropped 7 bases, with 12 bases sitting between them. The CDR3 is 13 residues long. The receptor was isolated from an adult man with HIV who was CMV-seropositive. V usage is TRBV28 and J usage is TRBJ1-1; D is perhaps TRBD1 (5 bases). Sequenced here: CD4+ T cells sorted from PBMCs after 18-hour stimulation, sampled from a patient who received antiretroviral therapy. The CDR3, as DNA: TGTGCCAGCAGTTTTAGGGACTCCCTTGAAGCTTTCTTT. Protein: CASSFRDSLEAFF.